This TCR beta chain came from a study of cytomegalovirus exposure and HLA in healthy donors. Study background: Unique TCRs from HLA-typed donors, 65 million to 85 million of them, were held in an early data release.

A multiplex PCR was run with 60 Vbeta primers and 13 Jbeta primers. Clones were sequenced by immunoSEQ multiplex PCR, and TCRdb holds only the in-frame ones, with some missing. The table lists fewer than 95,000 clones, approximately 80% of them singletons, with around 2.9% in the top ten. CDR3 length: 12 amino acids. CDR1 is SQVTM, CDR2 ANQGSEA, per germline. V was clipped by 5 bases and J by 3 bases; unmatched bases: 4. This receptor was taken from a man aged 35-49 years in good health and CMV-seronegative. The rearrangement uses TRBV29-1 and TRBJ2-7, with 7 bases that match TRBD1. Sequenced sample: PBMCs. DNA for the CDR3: TGCAGCGTTTTACAGGGGAGCTACGAGCAGTACTTC. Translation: CSVLQGSYEQYF.